The source of this TCR beta chain is a study of CD8+ T cells in alopecia areata. Study information: Those treated were given oral tofacitinib at 5 to 10 mg twice daily.

Study results and limitations: Normal-skin resident alphabeta T cells also appear among scalp sample sequences.

To note about this clone: The antigen is undetermined.

V was pared by 1 base and J by 4 bases, with 6 bases between. The CDR3 is 14 amino acids. Germline CDR1 is SGHRS and CDR2 is YFSETQ. The authors extracted RNA and reverse transcribed it into cDNA as the sequencing template. Measured with immunoSEQ multiplex PCR; TCRdb has only the in-frame clones, and not every one. The data contain some 170,000 clones, around three fifths of them singletons. Those with alopecia areata gave lesional scalp punch biopsies and peripheral blood. The source material was CD4+ T cells sorted from blood, sampled at week 0. This TCR derives from a human donor with alopecia areata. The genes are TRBV5-1 and TRBJ1-6; D is uncertain. The CDR3 reads CASSLFQYNSPLHF. CDR3 coding DNA: TGCGCCAGCAGCTTGTTTCAGTATAATTCACCCCTCCACTTT.